This passage covers 22 T cell receptor beta chains from one sample sequenced in a study of blood T cell repertoires in COVID-19. Profiling relied on immunoSEQ multiplex PCR, and the TCRdb table lists in-frame clones only, not all of them. This table holds about 150,000 clones, around 89% found once. Material: peripheral blood. These TCRs come from a man in his sixties with active or convalescent COVID-19.

This sequence joins TRBV5-1 and TRBJ2-3, with 7 bases matching TRBD1. This CDR3 has 15 residues. Germline values: CDR1 SGHRS, CDR2 YFSETQ. V lost 5 bases, J lost 2 bases, and 8 bases stayed unmatched. Here the CDR3 reads CASRITGDNTDTQYF. The CDR3 region has the DNA TGCGCCAGCAGGATTACAGGGGATAACACAGATACGCAGTATTTT.

This chain connects TRBV13 to TRBJ2-7; tentative D call: TRBD1 (5 bases). Deletions cut 2 bases from V and 5 bases from J, with 10 bases between. From germline, CDR1 is PRHDT and CDR2 FYEKMQ (reference sequence). The CDR3 runs to 13 residues. CDR3 DNA: TGTGCCAGCAGCTTAAAGGGCAGGGACGAGCAGTACTTC. Amino acids: CASSLKGRDEQYF.

J is TRBJ2-5 and V is TRBV28, with D perhaps TRBD2 (7 bases). With 5 bases removed from V and 4 bases from J, the gap between germline ends came to 14 bases. This CDR3 region has 14 residues. Germline-derived CDR1 and CDR2 are MDHEN and SYDVKM. Written as DNA, the CDR3 is TGTGCCAGCAGTCCCGGGGGGCCTTTAGAGACCCAGTACTTC. Amino acid sequence: CASSPGGPLETQYF.

J is TRBJ1-2 and V is TRBV4-2; D gene unclear. V was shortened by 0 bases and J by 3 bases, with 17 bases between the two germline ends. The CDR3 has 17 residues. Germline V lookup: CDR1 LGHNA, CDR2 YNFKEQ. The CDR3 sequence is CASSQDLMAGTYYGYTF. CDR3 DNA: TGTGCCAGCAGCCAAGATCTTATGGCAGGCACCTACTATGGCTACACCTTC.

V and J are TRBV5-4 and TRBJ2-5, with D perhaps TRBD1 (6 bases). The V end lost 2 bases, the J end lost 2 bases, and 7 bases lay between the germline ends. The CDR3 length is 13 residues. Germline assignment: CDR1 SGHNT and CDR2 YYREEE (reference sequence). Written as DNA, the CDR3 is TGTGCCAGCAGCTTACAGGGTCAAGAGACCCAGTACTTC. Encoded protein: CASSLQGQETQYF. The entire variable domain, with the rest obtained from reference TRBV5-4 and TRBJ2-5, is as follows: ETGVTQSPTHLIKTRGQQVTLRCSSQSGHNTVSWYQQALGQGPQFIFQYYREEENGRGNFPPRFSGLQFPNYSSELNVNALELDDSALYLCASSLQGQETQYFGPGTRLLVL.

This rearrangement joins TRBV5-4 to TRBJ1-2; D ambiguous. Germline CDR1 is SGHNT and CDR2 is YYREEE (reference sequence). Trimming removed 0 bases from V and 7 bases from J, with 13 bases in between. The CDR3 loop spans 14 amino acids. CDR3 DNA: TGTGCCAGCAGCTTGGAATCGGGGATTTTTGGCTACACCTTC. Residues: CASSLESGIFGYTF.

This clone has more than one count but fewer than ten. This chain connects TRBV5-4 to TRBJ2-7; TRBD2 matches at 8 bases. Losses at the gene ends were 4 bases for V and 7 bases for J; bases not matched to a gene: 10. Germline CDR1 is SGHNT and CDR2 is YYREEE (reference sequence). The CDR3 is made up of 14 amino acids. The CDR3 DNA follows: TGTGCCAGCAGCCACAACAGACTAGCGTGGGAGCAGTACTTC. Amino acids: CASSHNRLAWEQYF.

V gene TRBV7-2 combines with J gene TRBJ1-2; TRBD1 agrees at 8 bases. The length of the CDR3 is 17 residues. Germline V lookup: CDR1 SGHTA, CDR2 FQGNSA. Trimming removed 5 bases from V and 3 bases from J; junction bases left unmatched: 14. The CDR3 bases are TGTGCCAGCAGCCCCCAGACAGGGGCGCTTCCATACTATGGCTACACCTTC. Its translation: CASSPQTGALPYYGYTF.

Of note for this clone: Additional DNA sequences in this sample encode the identical CDR3. This chain uses TRBV19 with TRBJ2-5, with D unresolved. The CDR3 spans 13 residues. Trimming left V 1 base short and J 2 bases short, with 5 bases between. Germline CDR1 reads LNHDA; CDR2 reads SQIVND (reference sequence). CDR3 protein: CASSIGRQETQYF. CDR3 coding DNA: TGTGCCAGTAGTATAGGGCGGCAAGAGACCCAGTACTTC.

The chain uses TRBV19 and TRBJ2-7, with TRBD2 matching over 12 bases. The CDR3 loop spans 18 amino acids. Germline loops: CDR1 LNHDA, CDR2 SQIVND (reference sequence). Germline trimming cut 6 bases from V and 0 bases from J; bases unmatched to any gene: 12. The CDR3 sequence is CASSPPLGLAGSSYEQYF. The CDR3 DNA is TGTGCCAGTAGCCCTCCCTTAGGACTAGCGGGGTCCTCCTACGAGCAGTACTTC.

The chain couples TRBV7-2 to TRBJ2-2; a possible D gene is TRBD1 (5 bases). CDR1 and CDR2 from the germline V gene are SGHTA and FQGNSA. The CDR3 is 14 residues long. Trimming cost V 3 bases and J 6 bases, with 11 bases left between them. CDR3 residues: CASSLGRAAGELFF. CDR3 DNA: TGTGCCAGCAGCTTGGGCAGGGCGGCCGGGGAGCTGTTTTTT.

The chain has TRBV7-2 and TRBJ2-5, with TRBD1 identical over 11 bases. The CDR3 spans 16 residues. Germline CDR1 SGHTA, CDR2 FQGNSA. V shed 4 bases, J shed 1 base, and the junction held 5 bases outside the gene matches. As DNA, the CDR3 is TGTGCCAGCAGCTCCGCGGGACAGGGGGTCCAAGAGACCCAGTACTTC. It is translated as CASSSAGQGVQETQYF. Together with reference TRBV7-2 and TRBJ2-5, the CDR3 gives the full variable domain: GAGVSQSPSNKVTEKGKDVELRCDPISGHTALYWYRQSLGQGLEFLIYFQGNSAPDKSGLPSDRFSAERTGGSVSTLTIQRTQQEDSAVYLCASSSAGQGVQETQYFGPGTRLLVL.

The V call is TRBV6-5, the J call TRBJ2-7; 14 positions agree with TRBD2. Germline V lookup: CDR1 MNHEY, CDR2 SVGAGI. V shed 2 bases, J shed 5 bases, and the junction held 5 bases outside the gene matches. CDR3 length equals 16 residues. This CDR3 is CASSYTPGLAGDEQYF. DNA of the CDR3: TGTGCCAGCAGTTACACCCCGGGACTAGCGGGAGACGAGCAGTACTTC.

The rearrangement joins TRBV7-3 to TRBJ2-3, with D possibly TRBD2 on 5 matching bases. The V end lost 5 bases, the J end lost 0 bases, and 9 bases lay between the germline ends. CDR1 and CDR2 from the germline V gene are SGHTA and FQGTGA. This CDR3 has 14 residues. The CDR3: CASSPEGSTDTQYF. The CDR3 DNA reads TGTGCCAGCAGCCCCGAGGGCAGCACAGATACGCAGTATTTT.

This rearrangement joins TRBV30 to TRBJ1-2; 10 nucleotides agree with TRBD1. In germline, CDR1 is GTSNPN, CDR2 SVGIG (reference sequence). This CDR3 is built from 13 residues. J lost 7 bases, V lost 7 bases, and 9 bases had no gene match. In nucleotides, the CDR3 is TGTGCCTCCCGACAGGGGGCCATCCTTGGCTACACCTTC. It translates to CASRQGAILGYTF.

The J gene is TRBJ2-3, the V gene TRBV4-2, with a weak D call TRBD2 (5 bases). CDR1 LGHNA and CDR2 YNFKEQ come from the germline V gene. The V gene lost 4 bases and the J gene lost 4 bases, with 15 bases spanning the gap. The CDR3 covers 15 residues. CDR3 coding DNA: TGTGCCAGCAGCCCAACCCGGGGTCCTGCAGATACGCAGTATTTT. Translating it yields CASSPTRGPADTQYF.

V is TRBV24-1 and J is TRBJ2-5; 7 positions agree with TRBD1. There are 16 residues in the CDR3. CDR1 and CDR2 from the germline V gene are KGHDR and SFDVKD. Unmatched junction bases numbered 9, after V lost 4 bases and J lost 2 bases. The CDR3 loop is CATSDPLPGQQETQYF. In DNA form, the CDR3 reads TGTGCCACCAGTGACCCGCTCCCGGGACAGCAAGAGACCCAGTACTTC.

This clone was seen a single time. The CDR3 region has the DNA TGTGCCAGCAGCTTATCGGGGGAACTAGGAGGCTACACCTTC. Translating gives CASSLSGELGGYTF. V usage is TRBV7-9 and J usage is TRBJ1-2, with D perhaps matching TRBD1 (5 bases). Germline V gene data show CDR1 as SEHNR and CDR2 as FQNEAQ (reference sequence). This CDR3 comprises 14 residues. Trimming removed 2 bases at V and 8 bases at J, with 15 bases between.

The chain has TRBV5-1 and TRBJ2-7; 10 bases map to TRBD1. Germline CDR1 reads SGHRS; CDR2 reads YFSETQ. This CDR3 comprises 17 residues. V lost 0 bases, J lost 6 bases, and 12 bases stayed unmatched. CDR3 loop: CASSLADRQGAVVEQYF. Here the CDR3 DNA reads TGCGCCAGCAGCTTGGCCGATAGACAGGGGGCCGTCGTCGAGCAGTACTTC.

The CDR3 DNA is TGTGCCAGCAGCAGGGGGCGCGGGGAGCAGTACTTC. It specifies CASSRGRGEQYF. This sequence joins TRBV12-3 or TRBV12-4 and TRBJ2-7; 8 nucleotides match TRBD1. The junction had 5 bases not matched to a gene; V was cut back by 6 bases and J by 7 bases. This CDR3 spans 12 amino acids.

With respect to this clone: Other DNA sequences in the sample encode the same CDR3. The V call is TRBV18, the J call TRBJ2-3; D is possibly TRBD2 (5 bases). Germline V lookup: CDR1 KGHSH, CDR2 LQKENI. The CDR3 loop spans 13 amino acids. The V end lost 3 bases, the J end lost 5 bases, and 9 bases lay between the germline ends. CDR3 region: CASSPFAGDTQYF. For the CDR3, the DNA is TGTGCCAGCTCACCGTTCGCGGGAGATACGCAGTATTTT.

The CDR3 spells CASSPPFTYEQYF. CDR3 bases: TGTGCCAGCAGTCCCCCCTTTACCTACGAGCAGTACTTC. The chain is built from TRBV6-6 and TRBJ2-7; D is undetermined. The germline V gene encodes CDR1 MNHNY and CDR2 SVGAGI (reference sequence). V lost 5 bases and J lost 2, with 10 bases in between. The CDR3 consists of 13 residues.